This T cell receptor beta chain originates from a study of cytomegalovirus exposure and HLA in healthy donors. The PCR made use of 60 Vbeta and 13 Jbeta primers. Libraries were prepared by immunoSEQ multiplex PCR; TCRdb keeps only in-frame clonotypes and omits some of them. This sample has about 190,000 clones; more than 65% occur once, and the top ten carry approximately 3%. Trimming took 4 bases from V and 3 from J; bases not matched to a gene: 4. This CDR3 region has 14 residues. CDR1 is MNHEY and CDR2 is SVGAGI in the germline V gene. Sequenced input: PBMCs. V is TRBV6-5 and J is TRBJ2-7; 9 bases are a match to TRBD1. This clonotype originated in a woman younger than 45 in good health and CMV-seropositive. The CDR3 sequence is CASSFRDRVYEQYF. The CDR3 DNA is TGTGCCAGCAGTTTCCGGGACAGGGTCTACGAGCAGTACTTC.